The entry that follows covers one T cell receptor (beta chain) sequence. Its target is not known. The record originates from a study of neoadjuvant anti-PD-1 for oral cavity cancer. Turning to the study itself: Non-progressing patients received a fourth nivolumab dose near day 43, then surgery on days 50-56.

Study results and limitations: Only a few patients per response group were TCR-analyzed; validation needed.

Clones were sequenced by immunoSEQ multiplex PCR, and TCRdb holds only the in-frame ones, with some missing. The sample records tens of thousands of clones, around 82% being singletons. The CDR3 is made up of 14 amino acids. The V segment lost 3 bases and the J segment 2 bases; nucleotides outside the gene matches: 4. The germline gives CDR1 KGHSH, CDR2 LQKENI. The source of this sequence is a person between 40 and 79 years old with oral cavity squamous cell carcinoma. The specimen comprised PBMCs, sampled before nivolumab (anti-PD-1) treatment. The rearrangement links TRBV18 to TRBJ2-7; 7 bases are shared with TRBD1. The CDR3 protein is CASSPRQGTYEQYF. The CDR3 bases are TGTGCCAGCTCACCCCGACAGGGAACCTACGAGCAGTACTTC.